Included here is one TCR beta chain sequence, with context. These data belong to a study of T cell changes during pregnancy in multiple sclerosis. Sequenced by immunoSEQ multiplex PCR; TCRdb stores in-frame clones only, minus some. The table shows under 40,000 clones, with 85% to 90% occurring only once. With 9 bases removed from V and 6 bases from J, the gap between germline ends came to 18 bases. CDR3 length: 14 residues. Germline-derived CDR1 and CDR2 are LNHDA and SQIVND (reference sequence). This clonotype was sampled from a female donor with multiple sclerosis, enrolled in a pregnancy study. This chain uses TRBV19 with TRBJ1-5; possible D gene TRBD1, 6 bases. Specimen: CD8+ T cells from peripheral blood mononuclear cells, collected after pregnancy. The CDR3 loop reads CASRVQGRGQPQHF. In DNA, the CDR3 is TGTGCCAGCAGGGTACAGGGAAGGGGTCAGCCCCAGCATTTT.